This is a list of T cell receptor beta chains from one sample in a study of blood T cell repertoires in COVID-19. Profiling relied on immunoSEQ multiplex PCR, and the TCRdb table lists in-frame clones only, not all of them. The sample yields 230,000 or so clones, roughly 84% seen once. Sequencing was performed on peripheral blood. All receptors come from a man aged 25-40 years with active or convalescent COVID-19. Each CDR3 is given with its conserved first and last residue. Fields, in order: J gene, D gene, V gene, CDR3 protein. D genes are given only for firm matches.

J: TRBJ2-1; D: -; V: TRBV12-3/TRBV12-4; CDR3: CASSPGTGNEQFF
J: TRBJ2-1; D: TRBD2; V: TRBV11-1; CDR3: CASSTLPRLAVNEQFF
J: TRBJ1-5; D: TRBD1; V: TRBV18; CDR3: CASSPTDRDQPQHF
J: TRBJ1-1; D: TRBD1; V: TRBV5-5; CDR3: CASSLVVTGSAEAFF
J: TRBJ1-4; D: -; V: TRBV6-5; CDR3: CASRDGQNYEKLFF
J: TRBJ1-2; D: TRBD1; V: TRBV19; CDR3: CASRGRTGIYGYTF
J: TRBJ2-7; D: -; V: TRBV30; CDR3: CAWKPYGGSYEQYF
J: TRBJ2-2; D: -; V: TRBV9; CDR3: CASSVDGGGTGELFF
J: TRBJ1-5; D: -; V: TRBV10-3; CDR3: CAISGQVDQPQHF
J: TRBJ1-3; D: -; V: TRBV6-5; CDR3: CASSPSDSGNTIYF
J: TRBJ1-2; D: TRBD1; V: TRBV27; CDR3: CASRTGTYGYTF
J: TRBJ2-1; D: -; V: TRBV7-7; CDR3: CASSLAGDSPYNEQFF
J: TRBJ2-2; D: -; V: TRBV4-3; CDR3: CASSAQTETNTGELFF
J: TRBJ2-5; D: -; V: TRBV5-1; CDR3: CASSLGSQETQYF
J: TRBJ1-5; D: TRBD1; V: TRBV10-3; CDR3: CAIREGTGGSAQHF
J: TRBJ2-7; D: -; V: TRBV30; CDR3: CAWRSLHLGNF
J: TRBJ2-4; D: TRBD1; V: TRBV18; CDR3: CASSPGTGGDIQYF
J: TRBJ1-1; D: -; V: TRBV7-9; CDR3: CASSPPGPGHPEAFF
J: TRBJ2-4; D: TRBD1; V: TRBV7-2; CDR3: CASSGRQGKNIQYF
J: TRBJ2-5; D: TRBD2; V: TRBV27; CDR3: CASSLKTSGRTPRATQYF
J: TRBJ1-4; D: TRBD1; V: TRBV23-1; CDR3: CASSLGRDRVGEKLFF
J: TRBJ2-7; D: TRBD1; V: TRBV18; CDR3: CASSPGGQSSYEQYF
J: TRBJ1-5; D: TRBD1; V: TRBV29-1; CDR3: CSVVGQAGEPQHF
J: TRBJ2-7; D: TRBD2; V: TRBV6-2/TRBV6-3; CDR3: CASSSLGRENEQYF
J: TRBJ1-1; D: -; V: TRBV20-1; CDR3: CSASIIRGNTEAFF
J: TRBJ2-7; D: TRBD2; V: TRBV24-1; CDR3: CATSDLGGRSDEQYF
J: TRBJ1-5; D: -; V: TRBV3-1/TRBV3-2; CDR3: CASSQSRDQPQHF
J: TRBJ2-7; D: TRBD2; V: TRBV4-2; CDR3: CASSPGTSGSDEQYF
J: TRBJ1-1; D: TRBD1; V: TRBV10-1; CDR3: CASRGLNTEAFF
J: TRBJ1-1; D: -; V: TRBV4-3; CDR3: CASSQDSQTEAFF
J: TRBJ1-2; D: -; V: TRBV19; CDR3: CASTRPGNRRGYTF
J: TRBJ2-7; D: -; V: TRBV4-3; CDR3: CASSQEPRFTYEQYF
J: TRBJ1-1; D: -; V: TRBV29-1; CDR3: CSVADSRVTEAFF
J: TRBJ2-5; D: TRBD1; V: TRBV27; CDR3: CASSLLGGVETQYF
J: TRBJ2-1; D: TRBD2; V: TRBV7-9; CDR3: CASTITGGGPEFF
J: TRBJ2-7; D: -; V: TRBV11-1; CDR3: CASSLSDKGRKQYF
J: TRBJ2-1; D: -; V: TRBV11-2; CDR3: CASSGEGGQQFF
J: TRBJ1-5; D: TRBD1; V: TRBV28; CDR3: CASSPPVGQGSQPQHF
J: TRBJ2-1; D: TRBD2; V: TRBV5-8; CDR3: CASSTLAGGEARKQFF
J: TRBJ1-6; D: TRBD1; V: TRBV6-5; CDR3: CASRWDRGSPLHF
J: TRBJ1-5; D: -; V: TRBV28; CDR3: CASSGVRGAQPQHF
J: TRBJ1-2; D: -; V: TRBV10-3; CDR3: CAIRDQGGHNYGYTF
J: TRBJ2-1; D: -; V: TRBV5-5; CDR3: CASSYSPVRNEQFF
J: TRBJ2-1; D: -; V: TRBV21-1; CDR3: CASNFPGGDGEQFF
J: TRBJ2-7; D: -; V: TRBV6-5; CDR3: CASRAVEGAYEQYF
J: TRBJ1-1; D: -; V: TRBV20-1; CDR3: CSARIFSEAFF
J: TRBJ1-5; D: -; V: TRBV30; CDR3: CAWSPQRTQPQHF
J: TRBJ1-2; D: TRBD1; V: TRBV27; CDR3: CATWRAGQGIGYTF
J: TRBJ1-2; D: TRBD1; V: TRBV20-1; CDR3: CSARQGDGYTF